The clone carrying this T cell receptor (beta chain) came up a few times. This specimen belongs to a study of T cells after yellow fever vaccination. TCRdb itself ran the 5' RACE reads through MiXCR, one entry per CDR3 protein. The sample consists of about 400,000 distinct CDR3 sequences, around a tenth of them appearing once. Germline CDR1 and CDR2: SNHLY and FYNNEI. Trimming cost V 5 bases and J 0 bases, with 11 bases left between them. The CDR3 contains 15 residues. This specimen was PBMCs, taken on the day of the first yellow fever vaccination. This receptor was taken from a man aged 18 to 30 who received the YFV17D yellow fever vaccine. The rearrangement uses TRBV2 and TRBJ1-3, with D uncertain. CDR3 region: CASSFSGDSGNTIYF. The DNA of the CDR3 is TGTGCCAGCAGTTTTTCGGGCGACTCTGGAAACACCATATATTTT.